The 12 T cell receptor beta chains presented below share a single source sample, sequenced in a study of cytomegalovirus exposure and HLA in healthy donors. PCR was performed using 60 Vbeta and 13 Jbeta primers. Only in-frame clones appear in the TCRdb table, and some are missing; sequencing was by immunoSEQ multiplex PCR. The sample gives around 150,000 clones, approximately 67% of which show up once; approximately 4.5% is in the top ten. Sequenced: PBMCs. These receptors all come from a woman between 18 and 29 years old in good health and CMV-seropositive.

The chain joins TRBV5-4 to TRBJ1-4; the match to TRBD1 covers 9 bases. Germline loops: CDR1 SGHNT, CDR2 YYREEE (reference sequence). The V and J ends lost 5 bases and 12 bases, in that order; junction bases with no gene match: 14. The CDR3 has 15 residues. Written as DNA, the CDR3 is TGTGCCAGCAGTTTAGGGACAGGGTTAAGTAGGGAACTGTTTTTT. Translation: CASSLGTGLSRELFF. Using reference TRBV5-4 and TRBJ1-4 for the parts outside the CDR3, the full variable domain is ETGVTQSPTHLIKTRGQQVTLRCSSQSGHNTVSWYQQALGQGPQFIFQYYREEENGRGNFPPRFSGLQFPNYSSELNVNALELDDSALYLCASSLGTGLSRELFFGSGTQLSVL.

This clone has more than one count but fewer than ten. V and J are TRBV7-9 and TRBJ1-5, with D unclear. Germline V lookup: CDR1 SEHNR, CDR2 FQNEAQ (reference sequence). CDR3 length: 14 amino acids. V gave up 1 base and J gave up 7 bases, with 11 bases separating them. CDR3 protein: CASSLGAGDQPQHF. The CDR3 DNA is TGTGCCAGCAGCTTAGGGGCAGGCGACCAGCCCCAGCATTTT.

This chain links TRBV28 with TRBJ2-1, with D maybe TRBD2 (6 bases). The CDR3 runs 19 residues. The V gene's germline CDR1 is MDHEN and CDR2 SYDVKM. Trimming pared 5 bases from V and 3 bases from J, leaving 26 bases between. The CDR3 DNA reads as TGTGCCAGCAGTATCTACTTCATAATCGGGAGCCGTGGCTACAATGAGCAGTTCTTC. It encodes CASSIYFIIGSRGYNEQFF.

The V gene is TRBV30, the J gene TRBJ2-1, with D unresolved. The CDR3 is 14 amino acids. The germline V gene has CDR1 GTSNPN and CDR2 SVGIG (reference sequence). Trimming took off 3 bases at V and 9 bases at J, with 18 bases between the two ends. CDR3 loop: CAWSDEHGQGEQFF. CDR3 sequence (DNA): TGTGCCTGGAGCGATGAACATGGGCAAGGTGAGCAGTTCTTC.

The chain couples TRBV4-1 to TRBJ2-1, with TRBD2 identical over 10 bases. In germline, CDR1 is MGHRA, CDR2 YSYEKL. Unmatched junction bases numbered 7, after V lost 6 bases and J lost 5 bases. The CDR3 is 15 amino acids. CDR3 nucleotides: TGCGCCAGCAGGTTTATAGCGGGAGGCGACAATGAGCAGTTCTTC. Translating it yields CASRFIAGGDNEQFF.

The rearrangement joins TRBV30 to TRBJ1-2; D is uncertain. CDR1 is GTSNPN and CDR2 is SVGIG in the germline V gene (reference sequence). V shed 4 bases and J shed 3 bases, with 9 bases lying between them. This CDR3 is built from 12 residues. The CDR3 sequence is CAWNEGDYGYTF. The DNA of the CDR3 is TGTGCCTGGAATGAGGGCGACTATGGCTACACCTTC. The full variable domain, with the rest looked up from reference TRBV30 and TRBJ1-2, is SQTIHQWPATLVQPVGSPLSLECTVEGTSNPNLYWYRQAAGRGLQLLFYSVGIGQISSEVPQNLSASRPQDRQFILSSKKLLLSDSGFYLCAWNEGDYGYTFGSGTRLTVV.

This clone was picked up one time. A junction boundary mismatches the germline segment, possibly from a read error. This CDR3 reads CASSPLGGSGANVLTF. The CDR3 DNA is TGTGCTAGCAGCCCGCTGGGGGGGTCTGGGGCCAACGTCCTGACTTTC. This chain uses TRBV7-7 with TRBJ2-6; 7 nucleotides line up with TRBD2. Germline V gives CDR1 SSHAT, CDR2 FNYEAQ (reference sequence). The CDR3 length is 16 residues. The whole variable domain, filled in from reference TRBV7-7 and TRBJ2-6, reads GAGVSQSPRYKVTKRGQDVTLRCDPISSHATLYWYQQALGQGPEFLTYFNYEAQPDKSGLPSDRFSAERPEGSISTLTIQRTEQRDSAMYRCASSPLGGSGANVLTFGAGSRLTVL.

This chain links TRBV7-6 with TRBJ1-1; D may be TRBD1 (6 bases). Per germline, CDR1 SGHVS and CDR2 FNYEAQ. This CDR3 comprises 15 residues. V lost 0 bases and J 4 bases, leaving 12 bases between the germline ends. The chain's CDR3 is CASSLAGGAVTEAFF. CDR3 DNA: TGTGCCAGCAGCTTAGCTGGGGGCGCGGTCACTGAAGCTTTCTTT.

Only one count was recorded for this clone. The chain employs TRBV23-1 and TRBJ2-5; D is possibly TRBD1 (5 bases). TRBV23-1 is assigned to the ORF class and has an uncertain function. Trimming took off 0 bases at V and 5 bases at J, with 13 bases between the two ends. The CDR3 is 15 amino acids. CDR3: CASSQSCRVGETQYF. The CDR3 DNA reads TGCGCCAGCAGTCAATCCTGCAGGGTCGGGGAGACCCAGTACTTC.

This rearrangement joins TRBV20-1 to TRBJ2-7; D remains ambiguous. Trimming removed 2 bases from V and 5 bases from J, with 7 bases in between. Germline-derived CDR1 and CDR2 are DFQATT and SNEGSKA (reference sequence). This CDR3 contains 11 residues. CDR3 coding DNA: TGCAGTGCTAGACTAGTAAACGAGCAGTACTTC. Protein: CSARLVNEQYF.

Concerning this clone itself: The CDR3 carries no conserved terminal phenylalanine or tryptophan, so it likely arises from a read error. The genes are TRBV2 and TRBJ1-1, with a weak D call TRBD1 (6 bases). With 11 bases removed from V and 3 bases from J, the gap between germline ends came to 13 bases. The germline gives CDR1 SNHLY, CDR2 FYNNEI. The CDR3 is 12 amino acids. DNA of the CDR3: TGTGCCGGTGGACAGAAACACACTGAAGCTTTCGTT. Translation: CAGGQKHTEAFV.

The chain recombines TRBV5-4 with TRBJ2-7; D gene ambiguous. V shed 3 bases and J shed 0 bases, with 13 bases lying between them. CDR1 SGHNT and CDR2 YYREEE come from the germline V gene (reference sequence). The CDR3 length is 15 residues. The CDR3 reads CASSSAAKFSYEQYF. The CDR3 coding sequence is TGTGCCAGCAGCTCCGCGGCTAAGTTCTCCTACGAGCAGTACTTC.